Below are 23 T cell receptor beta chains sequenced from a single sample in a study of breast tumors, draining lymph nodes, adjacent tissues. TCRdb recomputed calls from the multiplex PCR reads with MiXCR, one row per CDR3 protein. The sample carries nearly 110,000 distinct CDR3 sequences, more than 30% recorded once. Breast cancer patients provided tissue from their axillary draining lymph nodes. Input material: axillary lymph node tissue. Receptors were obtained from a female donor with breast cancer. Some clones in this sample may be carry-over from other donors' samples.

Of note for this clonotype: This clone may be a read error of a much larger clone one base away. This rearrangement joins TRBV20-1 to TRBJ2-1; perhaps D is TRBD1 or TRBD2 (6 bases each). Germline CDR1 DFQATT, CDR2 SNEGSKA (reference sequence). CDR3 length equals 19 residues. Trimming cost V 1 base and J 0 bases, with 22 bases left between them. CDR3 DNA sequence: TGCAGTGCTAGAGGGAGGGGGGAAGGATCATTTAGCTCCTACAATGAGCAGTTCTTC. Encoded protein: CSARGRGEGSFSSYNEQFF.

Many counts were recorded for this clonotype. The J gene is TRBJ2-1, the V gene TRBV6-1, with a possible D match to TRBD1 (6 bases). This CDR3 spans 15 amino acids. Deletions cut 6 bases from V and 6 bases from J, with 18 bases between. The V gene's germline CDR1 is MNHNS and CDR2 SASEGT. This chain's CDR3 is CASRIGTIGSNEQFF. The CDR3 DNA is TGTGCCAGCAGAATAGGGACAATCGGAAGCAATGAGCAGTTCTTC.

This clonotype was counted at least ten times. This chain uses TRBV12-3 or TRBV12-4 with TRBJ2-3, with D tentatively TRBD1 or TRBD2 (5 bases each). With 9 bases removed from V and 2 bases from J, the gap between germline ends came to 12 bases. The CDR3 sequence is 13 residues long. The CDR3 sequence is CASQGRNTDTQYF. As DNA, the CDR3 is TGTGCCAGTCAGGGACGTAACACAGATACGCAGTATTTT.

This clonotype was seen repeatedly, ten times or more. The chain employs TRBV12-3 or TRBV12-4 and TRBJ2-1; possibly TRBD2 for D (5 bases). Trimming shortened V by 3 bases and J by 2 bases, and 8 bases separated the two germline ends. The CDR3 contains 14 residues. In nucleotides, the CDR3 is TGTGCCAGCAGTTTGGTGGGAGCCTACAATGAGCAGTTCTTC. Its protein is CASSLVGAYNEQFF.

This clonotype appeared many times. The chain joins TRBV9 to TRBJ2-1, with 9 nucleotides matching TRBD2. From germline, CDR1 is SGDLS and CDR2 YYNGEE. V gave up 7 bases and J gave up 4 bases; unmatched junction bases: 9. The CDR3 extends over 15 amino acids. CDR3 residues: CASCESSGGYNEQFF. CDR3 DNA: TGTGCCAGCTGCGAATCGAGCGGGGGGTACAATGAGCAGTTCTTC.

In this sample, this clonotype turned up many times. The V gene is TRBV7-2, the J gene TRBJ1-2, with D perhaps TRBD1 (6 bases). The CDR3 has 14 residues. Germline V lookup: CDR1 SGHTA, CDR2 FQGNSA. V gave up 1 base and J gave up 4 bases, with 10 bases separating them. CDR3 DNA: TGTGCCAGCAGCTTAGACAGGGTGGGCTATGGCTACACCTTC. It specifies CASSLDRVGYGYTF.

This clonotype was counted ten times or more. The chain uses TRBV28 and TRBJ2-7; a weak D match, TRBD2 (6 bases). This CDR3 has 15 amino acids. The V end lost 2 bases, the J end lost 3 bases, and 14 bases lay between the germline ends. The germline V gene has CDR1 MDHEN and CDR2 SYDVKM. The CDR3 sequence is CASSLRLSGGYEQYF. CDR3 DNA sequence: TGTGCCAGCAGTTTAAGGCTTAGCGGAGGCTACGAGCAGTACTTC.

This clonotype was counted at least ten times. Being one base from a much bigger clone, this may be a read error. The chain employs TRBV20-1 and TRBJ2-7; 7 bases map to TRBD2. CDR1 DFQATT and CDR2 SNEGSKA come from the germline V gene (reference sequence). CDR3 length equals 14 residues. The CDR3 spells CSASREGWSSEQYF. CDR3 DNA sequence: TGCAGTGCTAGCAGGGAGGGTTGGTCCTCCGAGCAGTACTTC.

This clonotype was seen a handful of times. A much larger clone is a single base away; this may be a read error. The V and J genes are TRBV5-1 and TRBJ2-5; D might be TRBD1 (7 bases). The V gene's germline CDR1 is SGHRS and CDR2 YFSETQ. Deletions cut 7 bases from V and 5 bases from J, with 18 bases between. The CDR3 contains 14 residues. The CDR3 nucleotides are TGCGCCAGCGGCTACAGGGGAGGTACGGAGACCCAGTACTTC. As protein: CASGYRGGTETQYF.

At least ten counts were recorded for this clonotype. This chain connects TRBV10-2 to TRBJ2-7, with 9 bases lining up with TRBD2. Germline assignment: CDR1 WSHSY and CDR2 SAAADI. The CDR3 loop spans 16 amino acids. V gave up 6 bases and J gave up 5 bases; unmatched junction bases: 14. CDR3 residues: CASRRGVSGRMNEQYF. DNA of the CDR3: TGCGCCAGCAGACGGGGAGTGAGCGGGAGGATGAACGAGCAGTACTTC.

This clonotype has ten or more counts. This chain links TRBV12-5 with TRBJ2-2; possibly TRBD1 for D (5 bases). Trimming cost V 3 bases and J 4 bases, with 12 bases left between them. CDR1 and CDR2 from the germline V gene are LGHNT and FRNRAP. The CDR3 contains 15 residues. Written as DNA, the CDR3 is TGTGCTAGTGGTTTCCGGCAGGGATTCACCGGGGAGCTGTTTTTT. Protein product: CASGFRQGFTGELFF.

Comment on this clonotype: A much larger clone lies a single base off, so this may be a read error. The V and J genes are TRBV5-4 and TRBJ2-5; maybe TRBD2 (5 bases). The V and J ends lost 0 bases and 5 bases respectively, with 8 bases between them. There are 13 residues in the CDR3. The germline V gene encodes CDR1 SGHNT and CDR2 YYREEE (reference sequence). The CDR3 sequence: CASSLVERETQYF. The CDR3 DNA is TGTGCCAGCAGCTTGGTTGAGCGGGAGACCCAGTACTTC. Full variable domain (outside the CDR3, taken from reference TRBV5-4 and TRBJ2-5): ETGVTQSPTHLIKTRGQQVTLRCSSQSGHNTVSWYQQALGQGPQFIFQYYREEENGRGNFPPRFSGLQFPNYSSELNVNALELDDSALYLCASSLVERETQYFGPGTRLLVL.

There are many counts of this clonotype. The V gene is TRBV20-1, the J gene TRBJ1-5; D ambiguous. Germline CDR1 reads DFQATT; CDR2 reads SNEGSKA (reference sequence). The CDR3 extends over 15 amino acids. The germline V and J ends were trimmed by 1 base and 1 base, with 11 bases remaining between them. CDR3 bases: TGCAGTGCTAGAGCCTCCGGGCAAAGCAATCAGCCCCAGCATTTT. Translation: CSARASGQSNQPQHF.

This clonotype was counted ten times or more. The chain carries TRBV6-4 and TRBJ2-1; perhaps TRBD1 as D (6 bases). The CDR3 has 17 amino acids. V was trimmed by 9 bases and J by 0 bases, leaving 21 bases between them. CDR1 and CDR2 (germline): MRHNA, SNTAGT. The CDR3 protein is CARQGRVTRCSYNEQFF. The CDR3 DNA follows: TGTGCCAGGCAGGGGCGGGTTACAAGATGCTCCTACAATGAGCAGTTCTTC.

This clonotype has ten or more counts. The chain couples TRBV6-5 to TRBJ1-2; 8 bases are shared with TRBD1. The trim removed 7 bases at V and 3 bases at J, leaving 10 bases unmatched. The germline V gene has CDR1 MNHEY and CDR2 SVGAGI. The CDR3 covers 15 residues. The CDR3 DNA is TGTGCCAGCACTACCTCAGGGGGCGGTCACTATGGCTACACCTTC. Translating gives CASTTSGGGHYGYTF.

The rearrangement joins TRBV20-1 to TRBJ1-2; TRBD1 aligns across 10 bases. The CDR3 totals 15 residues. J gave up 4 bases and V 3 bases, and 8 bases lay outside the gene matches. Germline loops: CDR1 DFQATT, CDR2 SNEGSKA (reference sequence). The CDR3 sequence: CSARRQGARIYGYTF. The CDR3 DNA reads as TGCAGTGCTAGGCGACAGGGGGCTCGTATCTATGGCTACACCTTC.

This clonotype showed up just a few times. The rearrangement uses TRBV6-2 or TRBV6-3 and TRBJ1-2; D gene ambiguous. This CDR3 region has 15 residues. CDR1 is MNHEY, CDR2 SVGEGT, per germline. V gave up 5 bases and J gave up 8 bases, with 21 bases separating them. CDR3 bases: TGTGCCAGCAGTCCGAAGAGGGCCGGGATGTGGGGCTACACCTTC. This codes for CASSPKRAGMWGYTF.

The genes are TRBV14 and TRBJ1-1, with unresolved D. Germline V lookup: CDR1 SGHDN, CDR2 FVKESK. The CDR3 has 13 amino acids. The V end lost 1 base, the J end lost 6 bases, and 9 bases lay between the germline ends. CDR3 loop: CASSQAKVAEAFF. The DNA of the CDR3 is TGTGCCAGCAGCCAAGCTAAGGTCGCTGAAGCTTTCTTT.

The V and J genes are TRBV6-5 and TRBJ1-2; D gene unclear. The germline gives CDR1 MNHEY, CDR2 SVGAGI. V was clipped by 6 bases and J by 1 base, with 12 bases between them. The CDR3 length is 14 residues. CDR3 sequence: CASSHPGRNYGYTF. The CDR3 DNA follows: TGTGCCAGCAGCCACCCTGGTCGTAACTATGGCTACACCTTC.

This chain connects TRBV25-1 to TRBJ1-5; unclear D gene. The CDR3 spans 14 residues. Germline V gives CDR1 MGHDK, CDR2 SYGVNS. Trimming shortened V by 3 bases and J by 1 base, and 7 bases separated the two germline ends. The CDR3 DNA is TGTGCCAGCAGTGAGAGAGACAGCAATCAGCCCCAGCATTTT. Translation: CASSERDSNQPQHF.

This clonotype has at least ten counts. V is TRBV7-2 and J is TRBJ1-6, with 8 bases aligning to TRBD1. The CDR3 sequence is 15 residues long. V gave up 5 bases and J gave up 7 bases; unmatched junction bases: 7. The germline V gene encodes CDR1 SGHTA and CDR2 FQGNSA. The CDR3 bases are TGTGCCAGCAGCGTCACCGGGACAGGCAATTCACCCCTCCACTTT. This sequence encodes CASSVTGTGNSPLHF. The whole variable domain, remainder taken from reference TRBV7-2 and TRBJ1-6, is GAGVSQSPSNKVTEKGKDVELRCDPISGHTALYWYRQSLGQGLEFLIYFQGNSAPDKSGLPSDRFSAERTGGSVSTLTIQRTQQEDSAVYLCASSVTGTGNSPLHFGNGTRLTVT.

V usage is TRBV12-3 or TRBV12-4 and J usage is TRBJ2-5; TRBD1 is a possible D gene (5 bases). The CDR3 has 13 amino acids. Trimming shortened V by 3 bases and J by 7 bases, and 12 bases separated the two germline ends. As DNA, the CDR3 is TGTGCCAGCAGTTTTAGGGGTTTCGGGACCCAGTACTTC. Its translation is CASSFRGFGTQYF.

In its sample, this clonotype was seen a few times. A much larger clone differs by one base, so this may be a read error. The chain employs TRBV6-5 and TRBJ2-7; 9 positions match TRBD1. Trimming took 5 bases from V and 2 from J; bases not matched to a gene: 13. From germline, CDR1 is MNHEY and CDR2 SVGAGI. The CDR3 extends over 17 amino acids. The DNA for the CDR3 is TGTGCCAGCAGTCACCAGGCACCGGGACAGGGACCCTACGAGCAGTACTTC. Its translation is CASSHQAPGQGPYEQYF.